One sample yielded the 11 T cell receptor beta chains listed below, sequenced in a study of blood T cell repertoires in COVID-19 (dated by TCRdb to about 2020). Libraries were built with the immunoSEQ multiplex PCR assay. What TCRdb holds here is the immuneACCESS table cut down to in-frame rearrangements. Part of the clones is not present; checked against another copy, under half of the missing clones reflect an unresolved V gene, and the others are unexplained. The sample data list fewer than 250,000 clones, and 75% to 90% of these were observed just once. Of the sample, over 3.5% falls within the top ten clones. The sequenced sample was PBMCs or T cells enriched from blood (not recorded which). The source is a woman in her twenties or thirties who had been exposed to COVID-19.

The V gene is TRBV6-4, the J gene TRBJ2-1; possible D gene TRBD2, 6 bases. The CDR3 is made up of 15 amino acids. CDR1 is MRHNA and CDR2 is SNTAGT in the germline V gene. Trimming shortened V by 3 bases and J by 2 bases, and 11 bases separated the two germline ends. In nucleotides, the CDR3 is TGTGCCAGCAGTGATGCCGGAGGGCCCTACAATGAGCAGTTCTTC. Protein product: CASSDAGGPYNEQFF.

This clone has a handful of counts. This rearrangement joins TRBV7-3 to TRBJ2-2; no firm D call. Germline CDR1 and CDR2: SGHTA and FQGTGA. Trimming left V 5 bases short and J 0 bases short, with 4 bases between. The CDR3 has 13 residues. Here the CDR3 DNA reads TGTGCCAGCAGCGACACGAACACCGGGGAGCTGTTTTTT. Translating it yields CASSDTNTGELFF. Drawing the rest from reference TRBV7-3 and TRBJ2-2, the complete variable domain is GAGVSQTPSNKVTEKGKYVELRCDPISGHTALYWYRQSLGQGPEFLIYFQGTGAADDSGLPNDRFFAVRPEGSVSTLKIQRTERGDSAVYLCASSDTNTGELFFGEGSRLTVL.

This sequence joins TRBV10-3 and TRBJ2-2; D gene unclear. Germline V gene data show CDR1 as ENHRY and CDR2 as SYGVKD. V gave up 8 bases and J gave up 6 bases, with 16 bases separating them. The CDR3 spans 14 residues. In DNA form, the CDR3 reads TGTGCCATCGCTCTTGAGGTTGGGTCCGGGGAGCTGTTTTTT. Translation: CAIALEVGSGELFF.

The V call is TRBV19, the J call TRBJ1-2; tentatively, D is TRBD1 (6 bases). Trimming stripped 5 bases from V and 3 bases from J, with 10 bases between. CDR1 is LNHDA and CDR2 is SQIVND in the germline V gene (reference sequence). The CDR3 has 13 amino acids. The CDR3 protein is CASSETGHYGYTF. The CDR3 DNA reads TGTGCCAGTAGTGAGACAGGACACTATGGCTACACCTTC. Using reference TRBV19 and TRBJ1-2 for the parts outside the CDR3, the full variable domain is DGGITQSPKYLFRKEGQNVTLSCEQNLNHDAMYWYRQDPGQGLRLIYYSQIVNDFQKGDIAEGYSVSREKKESFPLTVTSAQKNPTAFYLCASSETGHYGYTFGSGTRLTVV.

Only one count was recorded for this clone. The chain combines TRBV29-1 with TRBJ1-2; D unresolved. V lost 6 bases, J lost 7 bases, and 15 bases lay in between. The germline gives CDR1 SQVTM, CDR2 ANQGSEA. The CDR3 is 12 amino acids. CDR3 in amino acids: CSVGVPEGGYTF. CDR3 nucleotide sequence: TGCAGCGTAGGCGTGCCCGAGGGTGGCTACACCTTC.

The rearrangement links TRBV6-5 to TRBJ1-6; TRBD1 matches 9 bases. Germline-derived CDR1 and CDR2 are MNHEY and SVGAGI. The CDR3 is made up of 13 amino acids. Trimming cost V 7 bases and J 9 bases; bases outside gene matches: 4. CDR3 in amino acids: CASTDRGTSPLHF. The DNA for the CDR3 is TGTGCCAGCACCGACAGGGGGACTTCACCCCTCCACTTT.

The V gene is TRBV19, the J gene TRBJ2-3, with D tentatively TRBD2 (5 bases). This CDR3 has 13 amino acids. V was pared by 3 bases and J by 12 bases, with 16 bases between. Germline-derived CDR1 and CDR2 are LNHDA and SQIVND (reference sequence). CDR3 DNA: TGTGCCAGTAGTATGGAGCCTAGCCTGAAACAGTATTTT. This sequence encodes CASSMEPSLKQYF.

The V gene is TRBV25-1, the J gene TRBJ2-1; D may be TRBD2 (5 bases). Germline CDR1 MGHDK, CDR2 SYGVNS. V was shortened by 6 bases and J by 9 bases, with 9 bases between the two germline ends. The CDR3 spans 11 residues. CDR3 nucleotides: TGTGCCAGCAGAATTGCGGGTGAGCAGTTCTTC. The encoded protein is CASRIAGEQFF.

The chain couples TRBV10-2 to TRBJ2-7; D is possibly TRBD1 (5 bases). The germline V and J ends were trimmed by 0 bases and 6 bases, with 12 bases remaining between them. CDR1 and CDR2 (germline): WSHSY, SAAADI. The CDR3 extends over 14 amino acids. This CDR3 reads CASSESGQGGEQYF. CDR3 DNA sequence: TGCGCCAGCAGTGAGTCGGGGCAGGGTGGCGAGCAGTACTTC.

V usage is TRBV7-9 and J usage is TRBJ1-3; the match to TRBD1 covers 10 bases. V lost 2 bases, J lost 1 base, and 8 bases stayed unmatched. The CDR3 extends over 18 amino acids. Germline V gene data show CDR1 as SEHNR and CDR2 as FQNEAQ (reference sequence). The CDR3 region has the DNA TGTGCCAGCAGCTTAAGACAGGGGGCGCCCGGGTCTGGAAACACCATATATTTT. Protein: CASSLRQGAPGSGNTIYF.

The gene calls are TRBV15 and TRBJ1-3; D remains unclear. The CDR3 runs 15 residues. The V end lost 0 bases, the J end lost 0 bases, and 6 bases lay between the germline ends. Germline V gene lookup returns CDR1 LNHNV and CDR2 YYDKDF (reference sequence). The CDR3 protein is CATSRDRNSGNTIYF. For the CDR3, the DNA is TGTGCCACCAGCAGAGACAGGAACTCTGGAAACACCATATATTTT.